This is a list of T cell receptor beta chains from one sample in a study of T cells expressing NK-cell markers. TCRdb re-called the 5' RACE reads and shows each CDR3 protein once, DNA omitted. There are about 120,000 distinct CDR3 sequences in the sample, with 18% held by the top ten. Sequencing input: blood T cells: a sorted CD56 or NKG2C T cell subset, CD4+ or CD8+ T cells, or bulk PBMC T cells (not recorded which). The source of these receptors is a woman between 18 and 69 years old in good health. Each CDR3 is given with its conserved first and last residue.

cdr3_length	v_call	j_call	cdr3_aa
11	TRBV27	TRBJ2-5	CASSALGTQYF
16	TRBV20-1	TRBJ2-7	CSAPNSGRVTFYEQYF
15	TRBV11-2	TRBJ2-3	CASSQPGTGIDTQYF
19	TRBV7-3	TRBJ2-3	CASSPIPGTSGDSTDTQYF
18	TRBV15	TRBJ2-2	CATSRFPLSGDTTGELFF
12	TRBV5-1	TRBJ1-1	CASGDSSTEAFF
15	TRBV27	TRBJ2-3	CASQNRDSPTDTQYF
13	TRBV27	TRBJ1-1	CASSFSTGTEAFF
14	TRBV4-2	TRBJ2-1	CASSFQKGTGEQFF
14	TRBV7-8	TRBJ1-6	CASSPPIHNSPLHF
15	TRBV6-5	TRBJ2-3	CASSSSGTGTDTQYF
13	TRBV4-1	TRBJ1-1	CASSHNSGSEAFF
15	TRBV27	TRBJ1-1	CASRTGTGPSWEAFF
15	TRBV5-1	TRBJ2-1	CASSFTGEPYNEQFF
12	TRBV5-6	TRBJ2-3	CASNGATDTQYF
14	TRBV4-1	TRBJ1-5	CASSQVNGAQPQHF
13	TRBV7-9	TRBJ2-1	CASSLSSYNEQFF
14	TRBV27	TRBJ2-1	CASRAGTTYNEQFF